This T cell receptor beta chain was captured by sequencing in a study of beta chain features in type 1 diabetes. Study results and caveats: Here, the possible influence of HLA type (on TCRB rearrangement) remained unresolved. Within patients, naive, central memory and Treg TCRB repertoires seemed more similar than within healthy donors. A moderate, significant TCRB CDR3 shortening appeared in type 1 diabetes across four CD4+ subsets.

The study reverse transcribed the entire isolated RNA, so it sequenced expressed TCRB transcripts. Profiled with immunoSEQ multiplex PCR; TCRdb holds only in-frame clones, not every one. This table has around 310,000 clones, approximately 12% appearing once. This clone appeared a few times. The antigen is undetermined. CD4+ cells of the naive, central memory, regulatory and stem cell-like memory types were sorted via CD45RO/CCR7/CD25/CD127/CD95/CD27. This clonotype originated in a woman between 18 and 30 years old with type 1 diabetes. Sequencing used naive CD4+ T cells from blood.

The chain's CDR3 is CASSPVGGEYSNQPQHF. In DNA, the CDR3 is TGTGCCAGCAGCCCCGTCGGGGGAGAATATAGCAATCAGCCCCAGCATTTT. The V gene is TRBV7-2, the J gene TRBJ1-5; D is possibly TRBD1 (5 bases). Trimming cost V 5 bases and J 0 bases, with 17 bases left between them. Germline assignment: CDR1 SGHTA and CDR2 FQGNSA. The CDR3 is 17 amino acids. The variable domain in full, with the rest retrieved from reference TRBV7-2 and TRBJ1-5, is GAGVSQSPSNKVTEKGKDVELRCDPISGHTALYWYRQSLGQGLEFLIYFQGNSAPDKSGLPSDRFSAERTGGSVSTLTIQRTQQEDSAVYLCASSPVGGEYSNQPQHFGDGTRLSIL.